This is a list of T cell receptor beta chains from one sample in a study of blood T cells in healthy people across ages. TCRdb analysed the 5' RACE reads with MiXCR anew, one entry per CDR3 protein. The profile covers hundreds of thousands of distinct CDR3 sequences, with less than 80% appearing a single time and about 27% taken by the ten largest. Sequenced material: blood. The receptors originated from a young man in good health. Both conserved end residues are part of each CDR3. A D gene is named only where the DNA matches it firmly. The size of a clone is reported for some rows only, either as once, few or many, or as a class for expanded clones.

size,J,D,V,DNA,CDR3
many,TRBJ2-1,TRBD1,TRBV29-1,TGCAGCGTTGAAGATCCGGCCGGGACAGGGGCCTACAATGAGCAGTTCTTC,CSVEDPAGTGAYNEQFF
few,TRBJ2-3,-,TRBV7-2,TGTGCCAGCAACCTCGGCCTAGCGATGGCAGATACGCAGTATTTT,CASNLGLAMADTQYF
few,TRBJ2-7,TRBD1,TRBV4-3,TGCGCCAGCAGCCCTTTGGGACAGGGAGTTGACGAGCAGTACTTC,CASSPLGQGVDEQYF
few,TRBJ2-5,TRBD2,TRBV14,TGTGCCAGCAGTCCTATAGCGGGGCAGTTTACCGGAGAGACCCAGTACTTC,CASSPIAGQFTGETQYF
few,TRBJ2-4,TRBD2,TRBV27,TGTGCCAGCCTCTGTGGGCGGGGGACCAAAAACATTCAGTACTTC,CASLCGRGTKNIQYF
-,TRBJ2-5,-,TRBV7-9,TGTGCCAGCAGCTATAGTGGGGAAGAGACCCAGTACTTC,CASSYSGEETQYF
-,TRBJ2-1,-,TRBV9,TGTGCCAGCAGCTCGACCCCTAGTGAGCAGTTCTTC,CASSSTPSEQFF
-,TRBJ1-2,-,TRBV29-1,TGCAGCGTTGTTGGAGGGATTGACTACACCTTC,CSVVGGIDYTF
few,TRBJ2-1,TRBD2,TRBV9,TGTGCCAGCAGCGCTAGCGGCTCCTACAATGAGCAGTTCTTC,CASSASGSYNEQFF
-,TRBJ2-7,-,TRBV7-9,TGTGCCAGCATTCAGGGGGGAGGATACGAGCAGTACTTC,CASIQGGGYEQYF
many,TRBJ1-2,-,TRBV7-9,TGTGCCAGCAGCTCGACAGAGAACTATGGCTACACCTTC,CASSSTENYGYTF
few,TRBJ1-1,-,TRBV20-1,TGCAGTGCCCCGAGAGTGGGTCTAACTGAAGCTTTCTTT,CSAPRVGLTEAFF
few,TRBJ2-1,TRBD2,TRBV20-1,TGCAGTGCCAAGCCGGGACTAGCGGTACCCGAGCAGTTCTTC,CSAKPGLAVPEQFF
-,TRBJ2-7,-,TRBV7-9,TGTGCCAGCAGCGTGGACACCCCCGAGCAGTACTTC,CASSVDTPEQYF
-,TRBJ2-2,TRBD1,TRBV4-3,TGCGCCAGCAGCCAGGGACAGGGGGAGTCCGGGGAGCTGTTTTTT,CASSQGQGESGELFF
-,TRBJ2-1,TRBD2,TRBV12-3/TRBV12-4,TGTGCCAGCAGTTTAACGGTACTAGCGGGGGCCCCAAGTGAGCAGTTCTTC,CASSLTVLAGAPSEQFF
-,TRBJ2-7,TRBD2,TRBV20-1,TGCAGTGCTAGAGTGGCTAGCGGGGGGTCCTCCTACGAGCAGTACTTC,CSARVASGGSSYEQYF
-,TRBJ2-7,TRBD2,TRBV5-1,TGCGCCAGCAGCTTCGCGACTAGCGGGGTTTACGAGCAGTACTTC,CASSFATSGVYEQYF
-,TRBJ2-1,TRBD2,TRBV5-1,TGCGCCAACAGCTCGAAGCTAGCGGGGGTCCTCTCCTACAATGAGCAGTTCTTC,CANSSKLAGVLSYNEQFF
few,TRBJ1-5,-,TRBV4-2,TGTGCCAGCAGCCTCACCGGAGCCGGGGGCGGCAATCAGCCCCAGCATTTT,CASSLTGAGGGNQPQHF
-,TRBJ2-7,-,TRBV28,TGTGCCAGCACTCTGGGAGACTACGAGCAGTACTTC,CASTLGDYEQYF
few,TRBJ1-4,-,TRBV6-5,TGTGCCAGCAGTTACTCGGGGGATGCAACTAATGAAAAACTGTTTTTT,CASSYSGDATNEKLFF
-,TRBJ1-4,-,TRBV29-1,TGCAGCGTTCGGGACACCGGTAATGAAAAACTGTTTTTT,CSVRDTGNEKLFF
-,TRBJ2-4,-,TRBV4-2,TGTGCCAGCAGCTCAGGGGCTCCCGGAGAGCAGTACTTC,CASSSGAPGEQYF
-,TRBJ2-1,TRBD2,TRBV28,TGTGCCAGCAGATCCCCTAGCGGGGGTTCCGATGAGCAGTTCTTC,CASRSPSGGSDEQFF
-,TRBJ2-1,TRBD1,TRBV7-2,TGTGCCAGCAGCTTAGGGGACAGGGAGTTGGACAATGAGCAGTTCTTC,CASSLGDRELDNEQFF
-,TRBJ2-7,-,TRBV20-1,TGCAGTGCCACCCCGACAGCCTACGAGCAGTACTTC,CSATPTAYEQYF
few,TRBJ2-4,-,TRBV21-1,TGTGCCAGCAGCAAAGGAGGACAGATTAGGAACATTCAGTACTTC,CASSKGGQIRNIQYF
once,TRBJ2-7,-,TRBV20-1,TGCAGTGTCGATTTGGACCGGTTCTACGAGCAGTACTTC,CSVDLDRFYEQYF
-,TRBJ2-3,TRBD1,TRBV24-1,TGTGCCACCAGTGAAGACAGGGGAAGGGCAGATACGCAGTATTTT,CATSEDRGRADTQYF
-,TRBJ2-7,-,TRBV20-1,TGCAGTGCTAGAGAGCCAGGATCCGAGCAGTACTTC,CSAREPGSEQYF
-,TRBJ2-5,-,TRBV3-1,TGTGCCAGCAGCCAATTGGGGCGGGGGCCCCTCCAAGAGACCCAGTACTTC,CASSQLGRGPLQETQYF
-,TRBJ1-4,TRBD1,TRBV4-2,TGTGCCAGCAGCCAACAGGGGGTCGAAAAACTGTTTTTT,CASSQQGVEKLFF
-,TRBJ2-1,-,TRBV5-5,TGTGCCAGCAGCCCAATGTGGGACGGCAATGAGCAGTTCTTC,CASSPMWDGNEQFF
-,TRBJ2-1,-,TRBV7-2,TGTGCCAGCAGCTGGACAGCGTCCTACAATGAGCAGTTCTTC,CASSWTASYNEQFF
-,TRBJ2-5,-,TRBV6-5,TGTGCCAGCAGTTCGCTGGGACAGTGGGGGGGGGAGCAGTACTTC,CASSSLGQWGGEQYF
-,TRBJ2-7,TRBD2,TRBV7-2,TGTGCCAGCAGCCCCCAGGGACTACTTTCCTACGAGCAGTACTTC,CASSPQGLLSYEQYF
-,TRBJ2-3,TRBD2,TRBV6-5,TGTGCCACGCATTCTTCTAGCGGGGAAACAGATACGCAGTATTTT,CATHSSSGETDTQYF